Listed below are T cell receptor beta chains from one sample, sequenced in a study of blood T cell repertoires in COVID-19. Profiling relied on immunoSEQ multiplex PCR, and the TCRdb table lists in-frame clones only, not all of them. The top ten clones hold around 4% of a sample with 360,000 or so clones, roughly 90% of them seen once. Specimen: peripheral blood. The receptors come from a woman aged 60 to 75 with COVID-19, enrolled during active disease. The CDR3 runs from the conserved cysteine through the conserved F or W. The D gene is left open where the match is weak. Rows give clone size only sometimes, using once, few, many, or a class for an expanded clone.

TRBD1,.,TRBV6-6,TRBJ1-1,TGTGCCAGCAGTACTACAGGGGCGGAAGTCACTGAAGCTTTCTTT,CASSTTGAEVTEAFF
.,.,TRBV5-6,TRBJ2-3,TGTGCCAGCAGCTTCGTTGCGGTTCTCCCAGATACGCAGTATTTT,CASSFVAVLPDTQYF
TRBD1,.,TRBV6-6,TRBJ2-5,TGTGCCAGCAGTTACCCCGGACAGGGGAAAGAGACCCAGTACTTC,CASSYPGQGKETQYF
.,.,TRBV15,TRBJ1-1,TGTGCCACCAGCAGAGGAGCGAACACTGAAGCTTTCTTT,CATSRGANTEAFF
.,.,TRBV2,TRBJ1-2,TGTGCCAGCAGTGGGGGGCTAACCCCAAACTATGGCTACACCTTC,CASSGGLTPNYGYTF
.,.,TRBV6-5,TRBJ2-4,TGTGCCAGCCAAAGGGAGGTAGCCAAAAACATTCAGTACTTC,CASQREVAKNIQYF
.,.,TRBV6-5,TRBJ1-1,TGTGCCAGCAGCCTCCGGAGGTTACGCACTGAAGCTTTCTTT,CASSLRRLRTEAFF
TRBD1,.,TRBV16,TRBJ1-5,TGTGCCAGCAGCCGTGATCGGACAGGGGATCAGCCCCAGCATTTT,CASSRDRTGDQPQHF
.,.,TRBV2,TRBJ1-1,TGTGCCAGCAGTAGCCAGGGGCAGGGCACTGAAGCTTTCTTT,CASSSQGQGTEAFF
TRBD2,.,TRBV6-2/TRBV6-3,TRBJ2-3,TGTGCCAGCAGTTACATCGTGGCGGGGGGAGATACGCAGTATTTT,CASSYIVAGGDTQYF
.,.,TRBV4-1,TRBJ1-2,TGCGCCAGCAGCCCTGACAGTATAGCTAACTATGGCTACACCTTC,CASSPDSIANYGYTF
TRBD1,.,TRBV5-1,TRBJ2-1,TGCGCCAGCAGGGGGACAGGGGGTATCTACAATGAGCAGTTCTTC,CASRGTGGIYNEQFF
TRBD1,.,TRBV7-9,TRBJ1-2,TGTGCCAGCAGCTTTGTAGAGGGGGCGCCGGGATCGGTAGGCTACACCTTC,CASSFVEGAPGSVGYTF
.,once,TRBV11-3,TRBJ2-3,TGTGCCAGCAGCTTAGGTGGACGACTAGTGGTAGATACGCAGTATTTT,CASSLGGRLVVDTQYF
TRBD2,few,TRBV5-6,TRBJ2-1,TGTGCCAGCAGCTTGTTTGGGTGGGGGGGAAACAATGAGCAGTTCTTC,CASSLFGWGGNNEQFF
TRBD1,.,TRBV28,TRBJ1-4,TGTGCCAGCACTATAACAGGGGGCACTGGAAAACTGTTTTTT,CASTITGGTGKLFF
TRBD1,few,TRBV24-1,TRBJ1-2,TGTGCCACCAGTGCCTCCGACAGGGGAATAGAAGGCTACACCTTC,CATSASDRGIEGYTF
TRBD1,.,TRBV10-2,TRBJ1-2,TGCGCCAGCAGTGGACAGGGAAGTGAGAGTGGGAGCTATGGCTACACCTTC,CASSGQGSESGSYGYTF
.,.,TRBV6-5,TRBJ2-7,TGTGCCAGCAGTTACTCGGCGGAGCGCTACGAGCAGTACTTC,CASSYSAERYEQYF
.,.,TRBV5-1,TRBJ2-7,TGCGCCAGCAGCTTGGTCAGTGTTGCATCCTACGAGCAGTACTTC,CASSLVSVASYEQYF
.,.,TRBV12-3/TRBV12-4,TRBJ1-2,TGTGCCAGCAGTTCGCGCGGATCCTATGGCTACACCTTC,CASSSRGSYGYTF
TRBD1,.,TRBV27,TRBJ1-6,TGTGCCAGCAGACCCGGGACAGGGACGCCGAGCTCCTATAATTCACCCCTCCACTTT,CASRPGTGTPSSYNSPLHF
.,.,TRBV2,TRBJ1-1,TGTGCCAGCAGTATCCGGGACTGGGACACTGAAGCTTTCTTT,CASSIRDWDTEAFF
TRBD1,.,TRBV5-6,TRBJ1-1,TGTGCCAGCAGCTCGGGGACAGGGTGGGTCACTGAAGCTTTCTTT,CASSSGTGWVTEAFF
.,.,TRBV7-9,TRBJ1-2,TGTGCCAGCAGCTTAGGGGCACAGGTGGGGGGCTACACCTTC,CASSLGAQVGGYTF
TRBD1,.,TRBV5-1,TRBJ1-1,TGCGCCAGCAGTTCACAGGGGGCGAATGAAGCTTTCTTT,CASSSQGANEAFF
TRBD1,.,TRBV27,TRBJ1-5,TGTGCCAGCAGCCATTTGACAGGGGTGAGCAATCAGCCCCAGCATTTT,CASSHLTGVSNQPQHF
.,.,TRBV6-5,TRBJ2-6,TGTGCCAGCAGTAGGAGTCACTCTGGGGCCAACGTCCTGACTTTC,CASSRSHSGANVLTF
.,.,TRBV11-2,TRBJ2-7,TGTGCCAGCAGCTTAGATCGGGGGGCCCCCTCCTACGAGCAGTACTTC,CASSLDRGAPSYEQYF
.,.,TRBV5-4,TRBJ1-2,TGTGCCAGCAGCAAAGACAGTCCCTATGGCTACACCTTC,CASSKDSPYGYTF
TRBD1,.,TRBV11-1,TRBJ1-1,TGTGCCAGCAGCTCCCCCGCACGGACAGGGAACACTGAAGCTTTCTTT,CASSSPARTGNTEAFF
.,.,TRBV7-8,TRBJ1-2,TGTGCCAGCAGCTCGGCCGTACAGGGAGCTAACTATGGCTACACCTTC,CASSSAVQGANYGYTF
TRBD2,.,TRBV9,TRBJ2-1,TGTGCCAGCAGCGTAACGGAACTAGCGGGGTGGTGGCAGTTCTTC,CASSVTELAGWWQFF
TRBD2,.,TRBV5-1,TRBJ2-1,TGCGCCAGCAGCTTCGCTGCTTCGACTAGCGGGGTTCATGAGCAGTTCTTC,CASSFAASTSGVHEQFF
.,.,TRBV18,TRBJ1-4,TGTGCCAGCTCACCCCAATTTGCAACTAATGAAAAACTGTTTTTT,CASSPQFATNEKLFF
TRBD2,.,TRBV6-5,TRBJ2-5,TGTGCCAGCAGACAGACTAGCGTAGAGACCCAGTACTTC,CASRQTSVETQYF
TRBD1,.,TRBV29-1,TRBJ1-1,TGCAGCGTCCGGACGGGACAGGGCTCTGAAGCTTTCTTT,CSVRTGQGSEAFF
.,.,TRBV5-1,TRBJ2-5,TGCGCCAGCGGGCGGGCGACAACCAACCAAGAGACCCAGTACTTC,CASGRATTNQETQYF
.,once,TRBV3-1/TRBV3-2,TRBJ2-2,TGTGCCAGCAGCCTTCGTACCACTACAACAACCGGGGAGCTGTTTTTT,CASSLRTTTTTGELFF
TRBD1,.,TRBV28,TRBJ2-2,TGTGCCAGCAGAACGACAGGGCCACCCGGGGAGCTGTTTTTT,CASRTTGPPGELFF
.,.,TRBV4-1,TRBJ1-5,TGCGCCAGCAGCCAAGATGAAGCGAGTCTCAGTCAGCCCCAGCATTTT,CASSQDEASLSQPQHF
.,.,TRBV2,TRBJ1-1,TGTGCCAGCAGTGAGTTTAGACTCCCGAACACTGAAGCTTTCTTT,CASSEFRLPNTEAFF
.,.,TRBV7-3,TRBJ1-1,TGTGCCAGCAGCTTGAGCGTTAACACTGAAGCTTTCTTT,CASSLSVNTEAFF
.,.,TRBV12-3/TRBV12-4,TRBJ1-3,TGTGCCAGCAGTTTTAGGGGTCTGTGGACCATATATTTT,CASSFRGLWTIYF
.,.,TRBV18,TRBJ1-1,TGTGCCAGCTCACCGTTGGCGGCGGACACTGAAGCTTTCTTT,CASSPLAADTEAFF
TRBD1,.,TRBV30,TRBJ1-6,TGTGCCTGGATACGACAGGGTGTCACTTCACCCCTCCACTTT,CAWIRQGVTSPLHF
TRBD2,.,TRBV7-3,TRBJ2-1,TGTGCCAGCAGCACAAGGAGCGGGGGGTACAATGAGCAGTTCTTC,CASSTRSGGYNEQFF
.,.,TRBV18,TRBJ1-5,TGTGCCAGCTCACCGGGCAATAGCAATCAGCCCCAGCATTTT,CASSPGNSNQPQHF
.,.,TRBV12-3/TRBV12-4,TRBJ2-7,TGTGCCAGCAGTTTAGGACAGCTGGGAGAGCAGTACTTC,CASSLGQLGEQYF
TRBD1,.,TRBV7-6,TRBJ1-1,TGTGCCAGCAGCTTGGGGACAGGGGGGGTGAACACTGAAGCTTTCTTT,CASSLGTGGVNTEAFF
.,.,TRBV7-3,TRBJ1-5,TGTGCCAGCAGCGCTCCAGGAAGCAATCAGCCCCAGCATTTT,CASSAPGSNQPQHF
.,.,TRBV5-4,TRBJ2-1,TGTGCCAGCAGCTTACTAGCCGGGAGCTCCTACAATGAGCAGTTCTTC,CASSLLAGSSYNEQFF
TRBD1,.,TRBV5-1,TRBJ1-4,TGCGCCAGCAGCCCTAACAGGGGAAGGGGAGAAAAACTGTTTTTT,CASSPNRGRGEKLFF
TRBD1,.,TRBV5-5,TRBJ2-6,TGTGCCAGCAGCACTGGCCCGGGACAGGGGAGTGGGGCCAACGTCCTGACTTTC,CASSTGPGQGSGANVLTF
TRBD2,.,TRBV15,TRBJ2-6,TGTGCCACCAGCAGGGGACTAAATGCTTGGGACGAACTGGGGGCCAACGTCCTGACTTTC,CATSRGLNAWDELGANVLTF
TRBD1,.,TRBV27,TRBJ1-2,TGTGCCACCGCGGACAGGGTCTATGGCTACACCTTC,CATADRVYGYTF
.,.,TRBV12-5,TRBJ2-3,TGTGCTAGTGGTTTGGTACTGGACAGAAGCACAGATACGCAGTATTTT,CASGLVLDRSTDTQYF
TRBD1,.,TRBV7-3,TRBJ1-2,TGTGCCAGCAGCTTAACGCCAGCTCGGGACAGCCATAATGGCTACACCTTC,CASSLTPARDSHNGYTF
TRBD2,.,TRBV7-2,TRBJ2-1,TGTGCCAGCAGCTTAGTACTAGCGGGGGGGCCGCATGAGCAGTTCTTC,CASSLVLAGGPHEQFF